This TCR beta chain was sequenced during a study of beta chain features in type 1 diabetes. This clone occurred a few times. Its target is not known. The CDR3 length is 15 residues. Germline CDR1 and CDR2: SGHTA and FQGNSA. V lost 1 base, J lost 5 bases, and 14 bases lay in between. General observations from the study: Significant though moderate, a shortening of TCRB CDR3s appeared in all four CD4+ subsets of Type 1 diabetes patients. For patients and controls alike, PCR might favor shorter templates to the same degree.

The isolated RNA, all of it, was reverse transcribed, so expressed TCRB transcripts were what got sequenced. Using immunoSEQ multiplex PCR, the repertoire was profiled, and TCRdb retains in-frame clones only, with some absent. The sample yields 860,000 or so clones, about a sixth seen once. The clonotype was recovered from a woman younger than 35 in good health. Sequencing input: naive CD4+ T cells from blood. The V call is TRBV7-2, the J call TRBJ2-5, with D perhaps matching TRBD1 (5 bases). CDR3 coding DNA: TGTGCCAGCAGCTTAGAGGGGAATAGAGCCGAGACCCAGTACTTC. This translates into CASSLEGNRAETQYF.